These 23 T cell receptor beta chains originate from one sample sequenced in a study of blood T cell repertoires in COVID-19. Assay: immunoSEQ multiplex PCR; the TCRdb copy retains only in-frame clones and omits some. The data show 250,000 to 350,000 clones, 65% to 90% seen once. The specimen sequenced was PBMCs or T cells enriched from blood (not recorded which). The source is a woman younger than 30 who had recovered from COVID-19.

The V call is TRBV30, the J call TRBJ1-4; a possible D gene is TRBD1 (5 bases). Germline loops: CDR1 GTSNPN, CDR2 SVGIG (reference sequence). V gave up 6 bases and J gave up 8 bases, with 13 bases separating them. This CDR3 region has 12 residues. CDR3 bases: TGTGCCTGTCGGACATCCCCCGAAAAACTGTTTTTT. Its translation is CACRTSPEKLFF.

This clone came up once. The V gene is TRBV9, the J gene TRBJ1-2, with D possibly TRBD1 on 6 matching bases. This CDR3 contains 15 residues. CDR1 is SGDLS and CDR2 is YYNGEE in the germline V gene. Trimming took off 0 bases at V and 4 bases at J, with 13 bases between the two ends. The CDR3 reads CASSVEDSAIYGYTF. DNA of the CDR3: TGTGCCAGCAGCGTAGAGGACAGCGCGATCTATGGCTACACCTTC.

V and J are TRBV19 and TRBJ1-4, with D possibly matching TRBD1 (5 bases). Germline V gene lookup returns CDR1 LNHDA and CDR2 SQIVND (reference sequence). The CDR3 consists of 15 residues. The V end was cut by 1 base, the J end by 7 bases, with 13 bases between. The CDR3 loop is CASSIGGLTSEKLFF. The CDR3 DNA reads TGTGCCAGTAGTATAGGGGGACTCACAAGTGAAAAACTGTTTTTT.

The chain employs TRBV19 and TRBJ2-7; TRBD2 agrees at 9 bases. V was pared by 5 bases and J by 0 bases, with 5 bases of the junction left unmatched. This CDR3 has 15 amino acids. Germline assignment: CDR1 LNHDA and CDR2 SQIVND (reference sequence). The chain's CDR3 is CASSSLSGSSYEQYF. For the CDR3, the DNA is TGTGCCAGTAGTTCCCTTAGCGGGAGCTCCTACGAGCAGTACTTC.

The CDR3 here is CASSWGDSNTGELFF. DNA for the CDR3: TGCGCCAGCAGCTGGGGGGACAGTAACACCGGGGAGCTGTTTTTT. The chain carries TRBV5-1 and TRBJ2-2; D perhaps matches TRBD1 (7 bases). The CDR3 is 15 amino acids. Per the germline V gene, CDR1 is SGHRS and CDR2 is YFSETQ. V dropped 3 bases and J dropped 2 bases, with 11 bases sitting between them.

This chain joins TRBV4-1 and TRBJ2-1; TRBD1 might be the D (5 bases). This CDR3 contains 14 residues. Germline V gene sequence: CDR1 MGHRA, CDR2 YSYEKL. The V and J ends lost 1 base and 8 bases respectively, with 12 bases between them. CDR3 amino acids: CASSQGAGLDEQFF. CDR3 sequence (DNA): TGCGCCAGCAGCCAAGGGGCAGGGCTGGATGAGCAGTTCTTC.

The rearrangement links TRBV18 to TRBJ1-1; D gene ambiguous. This CDR3 comprises 13 residues. Germline V CDR1 and CDR2: KGHSH, LQKENI. V was pared by 0 bases and J by 5 bases, with 7 bases between. The CDR3 here is CASSPPVRTEAFF. The CDR3 bases are TGTGCCAGCTCACCACCAGTTCGGACTGAAGCTTTCTTT.

This chain joins TRBV25-1 and TRBJ1-2; 10 bases line up with TRBD1. From germline, CDR1 is MGHDK and CDR2 SYGVNS. The trim removed 2 bases at V and 4 bases at J, leaving 7 bases unmatched. The CDR3 is 16 amino acids. For the CDR3, the DNA is TGTGCCAGCAGTGAAATAGGGACAGGGGACCTCTATGGCTACACCTTC. Its translation is CASSEIGTGDLYGYTF.

This clone showed up just once. This chain joins TRBV6-5 and TRBJ2-2; 8 nucleotides align to TRBD2. CDR1 is MNHEY, CDR2 SVGAGI, per germline. Unmatched junction bases numbered 4, after V lost 5 bases and J lost 2 bases. The CDR3 covers 15 residues. CDR3 DNA sequence: TGTGCCAGCAGTCGCGGGACTAGTAACACCGGGGAGCTGTTTTTT. Protein sequence: CASSRGTSNTGELFF.

This clone occurred once. The chain uses TRBV4-1 and TRBJ2-4, with 7 bases that match TRBD1. Germline CDR1 is MGHRA and CDR2 is YSYEKL. The CDR3 runs 17 residues. Trimming took 1 base from V and 0 from J; bases not matched to a gene: 6. CDR3 protein: CASSQVSQGPAKNIQYF. In DNA form, the CDR3 reads TGCGCCAGCAGCCAAGTATCACAGGGGCCAGCCAAAAACATTCAGTACTTC.

CDR3 nucleotide sequence: TGTGCCAGCAGCTTACATGAGAGGATTTACGAGCAGTACTTC. Its translation is CASSLHERIYEQYF. The rearrangement links TRBV7-8 to TRBJ2-7; D is unresolved. This CDR3 is built from 14 residues. Trimming took 2 bases from V and 4 from J, leaving 12 bases between them. Per germline, CDR1 SGHVS and CDR2 FQNEAQ.

V and J are TRBV10-1 and TRBJ2-5, with a possible D match to TRBD1 (5 bases). V dropped 3 bases and J dropped 4 bases, with 6 bases sitting between them. This CDR3 comprises 12 residues. Germline V gene data show CDR1 as WNHNN and CDR2 as SYGVQD (reference sequence). Written as DNA, the CDR3 is TGCGCCAGCAGTGAAAGGGGAGAGACCCAGTACTTC. Amino acids: CASSERGETQYF.

This sequence joins TRBV5-1 and TRBJ1-1; D not resolved. This CDR3 region has 12 residues. Germline values: CDR1 SGHRS, CDR2 YFSETQ. V lost 5 bases, J lost 4 bases, and 9 bases lay in between. The CDR3 DNA reads as TGCGCCAGCAGTTCACATGGCACTGAAGCTTTCTTT. This codes for CASSSHGTEAFF.

The chain combines TRBV7-8 with TRBJ1-1; no clear D. Per germline, CDR1 SGHVS and CDR2 FQNEAQ. This CDR3 is built from 13 residues. V was cut by 5 bases and J by 3 bases, with 10 bases left in between. CDR3 sequence: CASSAGVYTEAFF. The CDR3, as DNA: TGTGCCAGCAGCGCCGGGGTTTACACTGAAGCTTTCTTT. The whole variable domain, remainder taken from reference TRBV7-8 and TRBJ1-1, is GAGVSQSPRYKVAKRGQDVALRCDPISGHVSLFWYQQALGQGPEFLTYFQNEAQLDKSGLPSDRFFAERPEGSVSTLKIQRTQQEDSAVYLCASSAGVYTEAFFGQGTRLTVV.

CDR3 amino acids: CASSPGTRIAGSDTQYF. Written as DNA, the CDR3 is TGTGCCAGCAGTCCGGGGACTAGGATTGCCGGCTCAGATACGCAGTATTTT. The V and J genes are TRBV5-4 and TRBJ2-3; 8 bases are a match to TRBD2. The ends lost 5 bases at V and 4 bases at J; junction bases unmatched: 15. This CDR3 contains 17 residues. CDR1 is SGHNT and CDR2 is YYREEE in the germline V gene (reference sequence).

V and J are TRBV6-2 or TRBV6-3 and TRBJ2-5; TRBD1 is a possible D gene (7 bases). Germline CDR1 is MNHEY and CDR2 is SVGEGT. The CDR3 has 17 amino acids. Trimming took 2 bases from V and 0 from J, leaving 16 bases between them. CDR3 sequence reads: CASSYSRGTDYQETQYF. Written as DNA, the CDR3 is TGTGCCAGCAGTTACAGCCGCGGGACAGACTACCAAGAGACCCAGTACTTC.

The rearrangement uses TRBV4-1 and TRBJ1-1; D unclear. The CDR3 has 14 residues. Per germline, CDR1 MGHRA and CDR2 YSYEKL. Trimming removed 1 base at V and 0 bases at J, with 6 bases between. The CDR3 DNA reads TGCGCCAGCAGCCAAGTAACATTGAACACTGAAGCTTTCTTT. Translating gives CASSQVTLNTEAFF.

In this sample, this clone turned up a few times. The chain uses TRBV6-5 and TRBJ1-4; D remains ambiguous. With 6 bases removed from V and 0 bases from J, the gap between germline ends came to 8 bases. The CDR3 runs 14 residues. CDR1 is MNHEY, CDR2 SVGAGI, per germline. Here the CDR3 reads CASRQVSTNEKLFF. CDR3 bases: TGTGCCAGCAGGCAGGTTTCAACTAATGAAAAACTGTTTTTT.

The chain carries TRBV6-5 and TRBJ2-7; TRBD1 might be the D (6 bases). This CDR3 has 14 amino acids. Trimming shortened V by 2 bases and J by 6 bases, and 14 bases separated the two germline ends. CDR1 and CDR2 (germline): MNHEY, SVGAGI. This chain's CDR3 is CASSYQLQGSEQYF. CDR3 DNA: TGTGCCAGCAGTTACCAACTTCAGGGGTCCGAGCAGTACTTC.

V and J are TRBV7-7 and TRBJ2-3; 7 bases line up with TRBD2. V dropped 1 base and J dropped 0; count of bases not matched to a gene: 1. CDR3 length: 15 residues. Germline loops: CDR1 SSHAT, CDR2 FNYEAQ (reference sequence). The CDR3 DNA follows: TGTGCCAGCAGCTTAGGACTAGCTAGCACAGATACGCAGTATTTT. It encodes CASSLGLASTDTQYF.

This clone was detected a few times. The V gene is TRBV10-2, the J gene TRBJ1-5; TRBD1 matches 9 bases. The ends lost 6 bases at V and 4 bases at J; junction bases unmatched: 1. CDR1 and CDR2 (germline): WSHSY, SAAADI. The CDR3 is 13 amino acids. The CDR3 region is CASRGTGNQPQHF. The CDR3 nucleotides are TGCGCCAGCAGGGGGACAGGGAATCAGCCCCAGCATTTT.

The table lists this clone with a few counts. V usage is TRBV6-5 and J usage is TRBJ1-4, with D unclear. CDR1 is MNHEY and CDR2 is SVGAGI in the germline V gene. CDR3 length: 12 amino acids. V lost 2 bases to trimming and J lost 7 bases, with 5 bases between them. The chain's CDR3 is CASSYDSEKLFF. The CDR3 DNA reads TGTGCCAGCAGTTACGATAGTGAAAAACTGTTTTTT.

This CDR3 reads CASSSMRVAGGPGDEQFF. The CDR3, as DNA: TGTGCCAGCAGCTCCATGAGGGTAGCGGGAGGGCCGGGCGATGAGCAGTTCTTC. The gene calls are TRBV11-2 and TRBJ2-1, with 11 nucleotides matching TRBD2. V was clipped by 4 bases and J by 8 bases; unmatched bases: 16. This CDR3 is built from 18 residues. Germline V gives CDR1 SGHAT, CDR2 FQNNGV.